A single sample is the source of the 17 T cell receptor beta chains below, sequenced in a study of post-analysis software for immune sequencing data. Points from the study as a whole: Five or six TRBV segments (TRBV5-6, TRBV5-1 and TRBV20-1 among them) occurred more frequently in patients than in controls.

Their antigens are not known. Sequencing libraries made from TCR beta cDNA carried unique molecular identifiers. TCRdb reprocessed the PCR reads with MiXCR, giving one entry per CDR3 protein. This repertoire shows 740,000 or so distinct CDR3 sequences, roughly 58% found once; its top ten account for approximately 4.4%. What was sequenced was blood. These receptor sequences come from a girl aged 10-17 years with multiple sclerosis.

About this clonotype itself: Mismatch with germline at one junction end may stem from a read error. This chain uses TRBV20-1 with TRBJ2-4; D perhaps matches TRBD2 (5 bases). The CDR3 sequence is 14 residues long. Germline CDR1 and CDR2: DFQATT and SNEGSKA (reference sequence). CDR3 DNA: TGCAGTAGCCGGGGAGATTTAGCCAAAGACATTCAGTACTTC. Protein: CSSRGDLAKDIQYF.

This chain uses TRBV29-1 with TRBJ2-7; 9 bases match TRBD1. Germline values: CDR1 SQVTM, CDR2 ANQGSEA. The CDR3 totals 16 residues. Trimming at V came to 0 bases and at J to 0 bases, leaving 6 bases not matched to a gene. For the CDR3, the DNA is TGCAGCGTTGAAGAGTGGGGGACAGGGACCTCCTACGAGCAGTACTTC. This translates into CSVEEWGTGTSYEQYF.

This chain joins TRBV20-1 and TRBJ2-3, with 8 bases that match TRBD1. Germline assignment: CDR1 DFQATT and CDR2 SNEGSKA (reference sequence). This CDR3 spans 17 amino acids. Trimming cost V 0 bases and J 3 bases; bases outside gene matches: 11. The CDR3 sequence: CSARDTIRQGKTDTQYF. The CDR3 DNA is TGCAGTGCTAGAGATACTATAAGACAGGGGAAAACAGATACGCAGTATTTT.

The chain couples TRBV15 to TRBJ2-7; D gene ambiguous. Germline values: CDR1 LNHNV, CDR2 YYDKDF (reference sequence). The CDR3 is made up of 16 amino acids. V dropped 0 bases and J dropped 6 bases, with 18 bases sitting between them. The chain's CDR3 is CATSRDLPEWYGEQYF. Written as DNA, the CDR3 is TGTGCCACCAGCAGAGATTTGCCCGAATGGTACGGCGAGCAGTACTTC.

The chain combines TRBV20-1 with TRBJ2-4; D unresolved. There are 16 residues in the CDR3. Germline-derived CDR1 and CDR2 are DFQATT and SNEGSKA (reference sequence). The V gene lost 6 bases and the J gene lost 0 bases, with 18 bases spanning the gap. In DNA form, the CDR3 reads TGCAGTGCGCTGGATCAGACTGATGTAGCCAAAAACATTCAGTACTTC. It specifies CSALDQTDVAKNIQYF.

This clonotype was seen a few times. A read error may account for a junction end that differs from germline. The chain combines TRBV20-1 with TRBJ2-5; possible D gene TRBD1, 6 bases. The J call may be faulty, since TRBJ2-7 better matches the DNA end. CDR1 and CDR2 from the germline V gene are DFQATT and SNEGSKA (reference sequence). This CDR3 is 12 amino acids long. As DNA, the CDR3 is TGCAGTGCCAGAGCAGGGGCGCACGAGCAGTACTTC. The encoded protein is CSARAGAHEQYF.

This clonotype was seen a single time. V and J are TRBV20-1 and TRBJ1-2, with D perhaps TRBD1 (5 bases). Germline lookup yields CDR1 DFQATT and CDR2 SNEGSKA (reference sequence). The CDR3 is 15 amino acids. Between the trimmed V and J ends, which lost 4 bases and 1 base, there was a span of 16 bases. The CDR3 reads CSATGGAAHNYGYTF. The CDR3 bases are TGCAGTGCTACCGGCGGGGCAGCTCATAACTATGGCTACACCTTC.

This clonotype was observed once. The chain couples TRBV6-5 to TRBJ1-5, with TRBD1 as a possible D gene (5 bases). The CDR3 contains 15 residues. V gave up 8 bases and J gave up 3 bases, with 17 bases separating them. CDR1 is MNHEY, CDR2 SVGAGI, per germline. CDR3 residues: CASADMGRFNQPQHF. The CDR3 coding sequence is TGTGCCAGCGCTGACATGGGACGGTTCAATCAGCCCCAGCATTTT.

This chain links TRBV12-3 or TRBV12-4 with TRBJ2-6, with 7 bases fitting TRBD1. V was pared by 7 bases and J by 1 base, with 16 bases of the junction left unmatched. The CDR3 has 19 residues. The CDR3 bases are TGTGCCAGCATTTACAAGGGCAGGGGGTTGCTATCTGGGGCCAACGTCCTGACTTTC. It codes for CASIYKGRGLLSGANVLTF.

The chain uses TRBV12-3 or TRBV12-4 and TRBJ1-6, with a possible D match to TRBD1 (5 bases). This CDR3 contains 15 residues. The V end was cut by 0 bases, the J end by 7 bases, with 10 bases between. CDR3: CASSLARQPNSPLHF. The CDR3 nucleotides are TGTGCCAGCAGTTTAGCGAGACAGCCAAATTCACCCCTCCACTTT.

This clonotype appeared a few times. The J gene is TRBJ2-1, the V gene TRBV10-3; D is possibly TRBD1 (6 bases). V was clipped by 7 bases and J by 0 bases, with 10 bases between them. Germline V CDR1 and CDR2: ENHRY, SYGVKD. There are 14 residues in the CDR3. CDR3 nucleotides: TGTGCCATCAATGACAGGAGCTCCTACAATGAGCAGTTCTTC. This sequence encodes CAINDRSSYNEQFF.

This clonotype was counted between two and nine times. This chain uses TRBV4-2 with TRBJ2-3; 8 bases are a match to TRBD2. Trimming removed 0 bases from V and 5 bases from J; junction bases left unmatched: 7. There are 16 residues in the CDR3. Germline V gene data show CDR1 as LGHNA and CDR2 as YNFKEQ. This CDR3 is CASSQEGSLAGDTQYF. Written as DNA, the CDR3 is TGTGCCAGCAGCCAAGAAGGGAGTCTAGCGGGAGATACGCAGTATTTT.

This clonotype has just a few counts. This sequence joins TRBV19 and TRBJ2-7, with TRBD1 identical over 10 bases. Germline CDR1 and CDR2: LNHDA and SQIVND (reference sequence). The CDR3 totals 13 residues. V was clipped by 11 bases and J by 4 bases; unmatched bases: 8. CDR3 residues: CAGSRGQGYEQYF. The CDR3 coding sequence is TGTGCCGGAAGCAGGGGACAGGGGTACGAGCAGTACTTC.

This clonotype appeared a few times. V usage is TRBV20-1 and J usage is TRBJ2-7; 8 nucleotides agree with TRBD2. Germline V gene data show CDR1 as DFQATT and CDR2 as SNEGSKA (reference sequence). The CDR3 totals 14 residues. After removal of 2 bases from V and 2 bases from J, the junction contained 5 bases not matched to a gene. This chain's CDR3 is CSARSAGGPYEQYF. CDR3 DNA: TGCAGTGCTAGATCTGCGGGGGGTCCCTACGAGCAGTACTTC.

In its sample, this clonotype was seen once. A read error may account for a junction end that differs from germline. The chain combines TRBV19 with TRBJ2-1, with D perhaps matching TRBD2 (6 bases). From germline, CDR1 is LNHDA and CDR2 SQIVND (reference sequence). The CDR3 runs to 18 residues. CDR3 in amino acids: CASRSLVAGRDPRDERFF. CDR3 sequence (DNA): TGTGCCAGTAGATCCTTGGTGGCGGGAAGGGATCCAAGGGATGAGCGGTTCTTC.

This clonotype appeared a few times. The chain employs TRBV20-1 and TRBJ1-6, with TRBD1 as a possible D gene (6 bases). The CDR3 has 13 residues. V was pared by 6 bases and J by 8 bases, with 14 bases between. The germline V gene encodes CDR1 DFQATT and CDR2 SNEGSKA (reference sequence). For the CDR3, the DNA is TGCAGTGCGGGCCGCGCAGGGGATTCACCCCTCCACTTT. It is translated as CSAGRAGDSPLHF.

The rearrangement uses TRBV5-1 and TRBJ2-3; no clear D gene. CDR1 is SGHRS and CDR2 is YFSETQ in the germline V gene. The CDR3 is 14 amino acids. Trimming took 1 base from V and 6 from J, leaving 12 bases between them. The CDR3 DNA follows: TGCGCCAGCAGCTTGATGGTGCGAGGTGATACGCAGTATTTT. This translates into CASSLMVRGDTQYF.